The 11 T cell receptor beta chains listed next were all sequenced from one sample in a study of cytomegalovirus exposure and HLA in healthy donors. This table comes from immunoSEQ multiplex PCR, and its TCRdb copy is limited to in-frame clones, with some not included. The top ten clones hold roughly 0.82% of a sample with about 360,000 clones, about nine tenths of them seen once. Sequenced: PBMCs. The receptors come from a woman aged 18-29 years in good health and CMV-seronegative.

This sequence joins TRBV6-5 and TRBJ2-1; 7 bases are shared with TRBD1. V shed 2 bases, J shed 6 bases, and the junction held 4 bases outside the gene matches. The CDR3 runs 14 residues. Germline V gene lookup returns CDR1 MNHEY and CDR2 SVGAGI. CDR3 bases: TGTGCCAGCAGTTACCTCCGGGACAGCAATGAGCAGTTCTTC. Encoded protein: CASSYLRDSNEQFF.

The J gene is TRBJ2-1, the V gene TRBV9, with D possibly matching TRBD1 (5 bases). V was trimmed by 1 base and J by 0 bases, leaving 14 bases between them. Looked up from germline, CDR1 is SGDLS and CDR2 is YYNGEE. The CDR3 covers 17 residues. The CDR3: CASSVSRAAYSYNEQFF. CDR3 DNA: TGTGCCAGCAGCGTAAGCAGGGCGGCCTACTCCTACAATGAGCAGTTCTTC.

The chain has TRBV6-1 and TRBJ2-3; D is uncertain. The germline V and J ends were trimmed by 3 bases and 0 bases, with 10 bases remaining between them. Germline lookup yields CDR1 MNHNS and CDR2 SASEGT. The CDR3 is 15 amino acids. Written as DNA, the CDR3 is TGTGCCAGCAGTGATCACAAATCTAGCACAGATACGCAGTATTTT. Protein: CASSDHKSSTDTQYF.

V gene TRBV30 combines with J gene TRBJ2-7; D is perhaps TRBD1 (5 bases). V gave up 2 bases and J gave up 6 bases, with 8 bases separating them. The germline V gene has CDR1 GTSNPN and CDR2 SVGIG (reference sequence). The CDR3 has 11 residues. The CDR3 coding sequence is TGTGCCTGGAGTCAGGGCCCCGAGCAGTACTTC. Translation gives CAWSQGPEQYF.

The rearrangement uses TRBV5-6 and TRBJ2-2; 7 bases align to TRBD1. The CDR3 consists of 14 residues. The germline gives CDR1 SGHDT, CDR2 YYEEEE. The V gene end was trimmed by 7 bases and the J gene end by 6 bases; junction bases not matched to a gene: 9. In nucleotides, the CDR3 is TGTGCCAGCTCAGGGGGTAGGTGGGCCGGGGAGCTGTTTTTT. Residues: CASSGGRWAGELFF.

About this clone itself: At one boundary the junction diverges from the germline segment, which might be a read error. J is TRBJ2-5 and V is TRBV5-1; D is undetermined. The CDR3 contains 12 residues. Germline V gives CDR1 SGHRS, CDR2 YFSETQ. CDR3 nucleotide sequence: TGCGCCAGCAGCTTGACTCTAGAGAGCCAGTACTTC. Its protein is CASSLTLESQYF.

The chain is built from TRBV5-1 and TRBJ2-5; D is unresolved. There are 13 residues in the CDR3. Germline V lookup: CDR1 SGHRS, CDR2 YFSETQ. Trimming left V 2 bases short and J 5 bases short, with 10 bases between. The CDR3 bases are TGCGCCAGCAGCTTAGCGATTAGGGAGACCCAGTACTTC. As protein: CASSLAIRETQYF.

The chain joins TRBV5-1 to TRBJ2-5; no clear D. Per the germline V gene, CDR1 is SGHRS and CDR2 is YFSETQ. The CDR3 is made up of 13 amino acids. V was clipped by 0 bases and J by 5 bases, with 8 bases between them. The CDR3 DNA reads TGCGCCAGCAGCTTGGCCTTGCGTGAGACCCAGTACTTC. Translated: CASSLALRETQYF.

The J gene is TRBJ2-1, the V gene TRBV19; TRBD2 agrees at 11 bases. Germline CDR1 LNHDA, CDR2 SQIVND (reference sequence). Trimming at V came to 5 bases and at J to 5 bases, leaving 8 bases not matched to a gene. The length of the CDR3 is 16 residues. CDR3 nucleotides: TGTGCCAGTAGTCTCCTGACTAGCGGGATAAACAATGAGCAGTTCTTC. Residues: CASSLLTSGINNEQFF.

A few counts support this clone. The chain recombines TRBV10-2 with TRBJ2-5; D perhaps matches TRBD2 (5 bases). The CDR3 contains 14 residues. The V gene lost 2 bases and the J gene lost 0 bases, with 7 bases spanning the gap. From germline, CDR1 is WSHSY and CDR2 SAAADI. DNA of the CDR3: TGCGCCAGCAGTGAGGGCGGGTACCAAGAGACCCAGTACTTC. This translates into CASSEGGYQETQYF.

The V gene is TRBV7-8, the J gene TRBJ2-5; unclear D gene. V dropped 1 base and J dropped 7 bases, with 10 bases sitting between them. Germline values: CDR1 SGHVS, CDR2 FQNEAQ. The CDR3 is 13 residues long. The CDR3 spells CASSLGGSGTQYF. The CDR3 bases are TGTGCCAGCAGCTTAGGAGGTTCTGGGACCCAGTACTTC.